These 28 T cell receptor beta chains were sequenced from one sample in a study of blood T cell repertoires in COVID-19. Produced via immunoSEQ multiplex PCR; TCRdb's table is partial and in-frame only. This table holds around 140,000 clones, about four fifths found once. The sample consisted of peripheral blood. These receptors originate from a woman of 80 years or more with acute or convalescent COVID-19.

This clone was seen once. The CDR3 nucleotides are TGCAGTGCTGAGCGGGGATCAGAGCTGTTTTTT. This codes for CSAERGSELFF. This rearrangement joins TRBV20-1 to TRBJ2-2; TRBD2 matches at 7 bases. Per germline, CDR1 DFQATT and CDR2 SNEGSKA (reference sequence). With V trimmed by 5 bases and J by 11 bases, 5 bases remained unmatched. This CDR3 comprises 11 residues.

The rearrangement joins TRBV16 to TRBJ2-1; TRBD2 agrees at 12 bases. The CDR3 consists of 16 residues. Germline-derived CDR1 and CDR2 are KGHSY and FQNENV. V gave up 0 bases and J gave up 8 bases; unmatched junction bases: 5. CDR3 loop: CASSQSMSSGRDEQFF. The CDR3 DNA is TGTGCCAGCAGCCAATCCATGTCTAGCGGGAGGGATGAGCAGTTCTTC.

CDR3 sequence: CASSNTGYLNQPQHF. In DNA, the CDR3 is TGTGCCAGCAGCAACACAGGGTACCTCAATCAGCCCCAGCATTTT. The chain employs TRBV9 and TRBJ1-5; weak D call: TRBD1 (6 bases). The CDR3 loop spans 15 amino acids. V was cut by 4 bases and J by 3 bases, with 14 bases left in between. The germline V gene has CDR1 SGDLS and CDR2 YYNGEE. Full variable domain (missing parts from reference TRBV9 and TRBJ1-5): DSGVTQTPKHLITATGQRVTLRCSPRSGDLSVYWYQQSLDQGLQFLIQYYNGEERAKGNILERFSAQQFPDLHSELNLSSLELGDSALYFCASSNTGYLNQPQHFGDGTRLSIL.

The chain recombines TRBV25-1 with TRBJ1-2; the D gene is possibly TRBD1 (6 bases). V lost 1 base and J lost 2, with 8 bases in between. CDR1 and CDR2 (germline): MGHDK, SYGVNS. CDR3 length equals 14 residues. CDR3 sequence (DNA): TGTGCCAGCAGTGAATCTAGGGGGAACTATGGCTACACCTTC. As protein: CASSESRGNYGYTF.

This clone was seen only once. The chain has TRBV5-6 and TRBJ2-2; D may be TRBD2 (6 bases). Trimming cost V 5 bases and J 4 bases, with 9 bases left between them. The CDR3 runs 13 residues. CDR1 is SGHDT and CDR2 is YYEEEE in the germline V gene. CDR3 sequence reads: CASSSTSTGELFF. CDR3 DNA sequence: TGTGCCAGCAGTTCGACTAGCACCGGGGAGCTGTTTTTT.

This clone showed up just a few times. The chain recombines TRBV5-6 with TRBJ1-1; weak D call: TRBD1 (6 bases). Trimming took 4 bases from V and 2 from J, leaving 12 bases between them. Germline CDR1 SGHDT, CDR2 YYEEEE. The CDR3 length is 14 residues. DNA of the CDR3: TGTGCCAGCAGCGGTCCAGGGGAAAACACTGAAGCTTTCTTT. It yields the protein CASSGPGENTEAFF. Using reference TRBV5-6 and TRBJ1-1 for the parts outside the CDR3, the full variable domain is DAGVTQSPTHLIKTRGQQVTLRCSPKSGHDTVSWYQQALGQGPQFIFQYYEEEERQRGNFPDRFSGHQFPNYSSELNVNALLLGDSALYLCASSGPGENTEAFFGQGTRLTVV.

V gene TRBV7-2 combines with J gene TRBJ2-2, with TRBD2 matching over 7 bases. Germline V gene data show CDR1 as SGHTA and CDR2 as FQGNSA. The CDR3 sequence is 14 residues long. The ends lost 11 bases at V and 0 bases at J; junction bases unmatched: 6. DNA of the CDR3: TGTGCCGGGGGGGTATCAGCGAACACCGGGGAGCTGTTTTTT. The encoded protein is CAGGVSANTGELFF.

On this clone: A much larger clone is a single base away; this may be a read error. The chain uses TRBV7-9 and TRBJ2-3, with 11 bases fitting TRBD2. The CDR3 is made up of 15 amino acids. From germline, CDR1 is SEHNR and CDR2 FQNEAQ (reference sequence). V was clipped by 4 bases and J by 2 bases; unmatched bases: 2. The CDR3 spells CASSWGLAVTDTQYF. In DNA form, the CDR3 reads TGTGCCAGCAGCTGGGGACTAGCGGTCACAGATACGCAGTATTTT.

The chain recombines TRBV18 with TRBJ2-7; maybe TRBD2 (6 bases). V was cut by 5 bases and J by 1 base, with 9 bases left in between. CDR1 KGHSH and CDR2 LQKENI come from the germline V gene. CDR3 length equals 13 residues. Here the CDR3 reads CASSGGTSYEQYF. CDR3 DNA: TGTGCCAGCTCAGGAGGGACTTCCTACGAGCAGTACTTC.

V usage is TRBV6-5 and J usage is TRBJ1-5; possibly TRBD1 for D (5 bases). The CDR3 loop spans 13 amino acids. The V gene lost 5 bases and the J gene lost 4 bases, with 9 bases spanning the gap. Germline CDR1 reads MNHEY; CDR2 reads SVGAGI. The DNA for the CDR3 is TGTGCCAGCAGTCGACAGATAAATCAGCCCCAGCATTTT. Encoded protein: CASSRQINQPQHF.

The rearrangement uses TRBV3-1 (or the pseudogene TRBV3-2) and TRBJ1-1; D is undetermined. The V gene's germline CDR1 is LGHDT and CDR2 YNNKEL (reference sequence). This CDR3 spans 11 amino acids. Trimming pared 8 bases from V and 5 bases from J, leaving 9 bases between. CDR3 sequence: CASSRATEAFF. The CDR3 DNA reads as TGTGCCAGCTCGAGGGCGACTGAAGCTTTCTTT.

CDR3: CASSQAGTSGRDTQYF. CDR3 DNA sequence: TGTGCCAGCAGCCAAGCCGGGACTAGCGGGAGAGATACGCAGTATTTT. The chain recombines TRBV3-1 (or the pseudogene TRBV3-2) with TRBJ2-3, with 14 bases aligning to TRBD2. V lost 1 base to trimming and J lost 5 bases; unmatched junction nucleotides: 2. From germline, CDR1 is LGHDT and CDR2 YNNKEL (reference sequence). The CDR3 has 16 residues.

This clone was seen a few times. The chain uses TRBV5-1 and TRBJ2-2; 9 bases align to TRBD1. The V and J ends lost 0 bases and 0 bases, in that order; junction bases with no gene match: 6. Germline V CDR1 and CDR2: SGHRS, YFSETQ. CDR3 length equals 18 residues. The CDR3 sequence is CASSLETGQGSNTGELFF. The CDR3 coding sequence is TGCGCCAGCAGCTTGGAGACGGGACAGGGCTCGAACACCGGGGAGCTGTTTTTT.

V is TRBV19 and J is TRBJ1-2, with a possible D match to TRBD1 (6 bases). The CDR3 is 14 amino acids. In germline, CDR1 is LNHDA, CDR2 SQIVND (reference sequence). V was cut by 3 bases and J by 4 bases, with 12 bases left in between. CDR3 nucleotide sequence: TGTGCCAGTAGTATCGGCAGGGGACGCTATGGCTACACCTTC. Encoded protein: CASSIGRGRYGYTF.

The chain carries TRBV19 and TRBJ2-7; 9 bases fit TRBD1. V shed 6 bases, J shed 5 bases, and the junction held 5 bases outside the gene matches. The V gene's germline CDR1 is LNHDA and CDR2 SQIVND (reference sequence). The CDR3 contains 13 residues. CDR3 region: CASRTQGADEQYF. In DNA form, the CDR3 reads TGTGCCAGTAGGACACAGGGGGCAGACGAGCAGTACTTC.

The chain recombines TRBV5-8 with TRBJ1-5, with a weak D call TRBD1 (6 bases). Germline V gene sequence: CDR1 SGHTS, CDR2 YDEGEE. V dropped 1 base and J dropped 6 bases, with 11 bases sitting between them. The CDR3 is made up of 14 amino acids. The CDR3 DNA sequence: TGTGCCAGCAGCTTGAGGAGGGGGGGTCAGCCCCAGCATTTT. Translating it yields CASSLRRGGQPQHF.

This chain links TRBV3-1 (or the pseudogene TRBV3-2) with TRBJ1-4; 7 nucleotides agree with TRBD1. Losses at the gene ends were 1 base for V and 8 bases for J; bases not matched to a gene: 7. This CDR3 contains 15 residues. The germline CDR1 and CDR2 sequences are LGHDT and YNNKEL (reference sequence). This CDR3 reads CASSQGQGGVEKLFF. The CDR3 DNA sequence: TGTGCCAGCAGCCAAGGCCAGGGGGGCGTGGAAAAACTGTTTTTT.

The genes are TRBV10-2 and TRBJ2-2; the match to TRBD2 covers 16 bases. The CDR3 runs to 19 residues. J lost 3 bases, V lost 7 bases, and 11 bases had no gene match. CDR1 WSHSY and CDR2 SAAADI come from the germline V gene. CDR3 protein: CASMGAGTSGRGDTGELFF. The CDR3 DNA reads as TGCGCCAGCATGGGGGCCGGGACTAGCGGGAGGGGAGACACCGGGGAGCTGTTTTTT.

The rearrangement uses TRBV6-2 or TRBV6-3 and TRBJ2-2; 8 positions agree with TRBD2. From germline, CDR1 is MNHEY and CDR2 SVGEGT. Unmatched junction bases numbered 5, after V lost 2 bases and J lost 0 bases. The CDR3 is 17 residues long. The CDR3 is CASSYIGLASNTGELFF. CDR3 DNA sequence: TGTGCCAGCAGTTACATCGGACTAGCCTCGAACACCGGGGAGCTGTTTTTT.

J is TRBJ1-2 and V is TRBV2, with 8 bases that match TRBD1. This CDR3 region has 16 residues. The germline gives CDR1 SNHLY, CDR2 FYNNEI. The ends lost 9 bases at V and 0 bases at J; junction bases unmatched: 12. The CDR3 is CARGTGSPGANYGYTF. CDR3 nucleotide sequence: TGTGCCAGAGGGACAGGTAGCCCGGGGGCTAACTATGGCTACACCTTC.

This chain connects TRBV7-8 to TRBJ2-1; D perhaps matches TRBD2 (5 bases). This CDR3 spans 17 amino acids. Trimming stripped 5 bases from V and 0 bases from J, with 17 bases between. Germline V lookup: CDR1 SGHVS, CDR2 FQNEAQ. CDR3 bases: TGTGCCAGCAGCACCGGCCACGGAGGCAGCTCCTACAATGAGCAGTTCTTC. This codes for CASSTGHGGSSYNEQFF.

This CDR3 reads CAWSAQNTNYGYTF. The CDR3 DNA follows: TGTGCCTGGAGTGCACAGAACACCAACTATGGCTACACCTTC. The rearrangement joins TRBV30 to TRBJ1-2, with D uncertain. The CDR3 covers 14 residues. Trimming shortened V by 1 base and J by 2 bases, and 11 bases separated the two germline ends. Germline lookup yields CDR1 GTSNPN and CDR2 SVGIG (reference sequence).

The chain has TRBV19 and TRBJ1-5; 9 nucleotides match TRBD1. With 5 bases clipped from V and 2 bases from J, the junction kept 4 bases outside the gene matches. CDR1 LNHDA and CDR2 SQIVND come from the germline V gene (reference sequence). This CDR3 spans 15 amino acids. CDR3 loop: CASSLQGAGNQPQHF. The CDR3 DNA sequence: TGTGCCAGTAGTTTACAGGGGGCGGGCAATCAGCCCCAGCATTTT.

The V call is TRBV5-1, the J call TRBJ2-7; 10 bases are a match to TRBD2. V trimming: 7 bases; J trimming: 2 bases; junction bases outside the gene matches: 6. The CDR3 has 14 residues. Germline V gene lookup returns CDR1 SGHRS and CDR2 YFSETQ. DNA for the CDR3: TGCGCCAGCGGACTAGCGGAGAATCCCTACGAGCAGTACTTC. Its translation: CASGLAENPYEQYF.

This chain links TRBV6-6 with TRBJ1-5; no definite D call. The CDR3 spans 16 residues. The germline V and J ends were trimmed by 7 bases and 0 bases, with 16 bases remaining between them. Germline CDR1 and CDR2: MNHNY and SVGAGI (reference sequence). The CDR3 region has the DNA TGTGCCAGCAAGCCAGGAAACCCAAATAGCAATCAGCCCCAGCATTTT. Amino acid sequence: CASKPGNPNSNQPQHF.

CDR3: CASSEKNRGQETQYF. DNA for the CDR3: TGTGCCAGCAGTGAAAAAAACAGGGGACAAGAGACCCAGTACTTC. The chain recombines TRBV25-1 with TRBJ2-5; 7 bases fit TRBD1. The CDR3 totals 15 residues. V shed 2 bases and J 2 bases; nucleotides not matched to a gene: 5. The germline gives CDR1 MGHDK, CDR2 SYGVNS. Drawing the rest from reference TRBV25-1 and TRBJ2-5, the complete variable domain is EADIYQTPRYLVIGTGKKITLECSQTMGHDKMYWYQQDPGMELHLIHYSYGVNSTEKGDLSSESTVSRIRTEHFPLTLESARPSHTSQYLCASSEKNRGQETQYFGPGTRLLVL.

This clone was seen more than once but under ten times. V gene TRBV21-1 combines with J gene TRBJ1-6; the table calls TRBD1, which could not be checked here. TRBV21-1 is reported as a pseudogene. This CDR3 spans 16 amino acids. Here the CDR3 reads CASSKTGTRDNSPLHF. The CDR3 DNA reads TGTGCCAGCAGCAAAACAGGGACCCGAGATAATTCACCCCTCCACTTT.

The rearrangement uses TRBV6-2 or TRBV6-3 and TRBJ2-5, with 10 bases that match TRBD2. CDR1 is MNHEY and CDR2 is SVGEGT in the germline V gene. V was clipped by 5 bases and J by 5 bases; unmatched bases: 8. The length of the CDR3 is 15 residues. CDR3 amino acids: CASSPLAGVYETQYF. In DNA, the CDR3 is TGTGCCAGCAGTCCCCTAGCGGGAGTCTACGAGACCCAGTACTTC.